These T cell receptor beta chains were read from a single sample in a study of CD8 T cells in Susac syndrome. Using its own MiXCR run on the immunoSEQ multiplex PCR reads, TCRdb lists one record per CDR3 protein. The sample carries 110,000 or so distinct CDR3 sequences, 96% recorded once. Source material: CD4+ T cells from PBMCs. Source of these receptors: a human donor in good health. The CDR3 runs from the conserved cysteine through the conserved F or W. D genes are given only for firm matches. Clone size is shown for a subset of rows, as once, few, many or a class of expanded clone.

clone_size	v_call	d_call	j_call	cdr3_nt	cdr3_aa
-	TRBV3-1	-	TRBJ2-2	TGTGCCAGCAGCCAAGTCGGGGGTTCGAACACCGGGGAGCTGTTTTTT	CASSQVGGSNTGELFF
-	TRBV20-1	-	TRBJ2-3	TGCAGTGCTGTAACCGGGACACGTAGCACAGATACGCAGTATTTT	CSAVTGTRSTDTQYF
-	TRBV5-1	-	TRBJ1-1	TGCGCCAGCAGCTTAAGCGGGGGGAACACTGAAGCTTTCTTT	CASSLSGGNTEAFF
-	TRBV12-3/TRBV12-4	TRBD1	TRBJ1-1	TGTGCCAGCAGTTTAGGGGACAGCGGAATGGAGGGGTGTTTCTTT	CASSLGDSGMEGCFF
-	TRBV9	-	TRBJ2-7	TGTGCCAGCAGCGTGGCATCCGGGGGTACCACCTACGAGCAGTACTTC	CASSVASGGTTYEQYF
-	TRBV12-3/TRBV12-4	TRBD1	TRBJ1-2	TGTGCCAGCAGTTTAAAGCACGACAGGGGGTTCTATGGCTACACCTTC	CASSLKHDRGFYGYTF
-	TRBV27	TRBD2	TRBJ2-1	TGTGCCAGCAGTCCCCAGGTAGCGGGAGGTGGCAATGAGCAGTTCTTC	CASSPQVAGGGNEQFF
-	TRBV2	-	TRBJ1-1	TGTGCCAGCAGTGAGGAGGGGAACACTAAAGCTTTCTTT	CASSEEGNTKAFF
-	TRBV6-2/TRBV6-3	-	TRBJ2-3	TGTGCCAGCAGGAGCAAGGGGGAGCCCCCAGATACGCAGTATTTT	CASRSKGEPPDTQYF
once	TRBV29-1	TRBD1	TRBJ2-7	TGCAGCGTTGAATCGGACAGGGCCTACGAGCAGTACTTC	CSVESDRAYEQYF
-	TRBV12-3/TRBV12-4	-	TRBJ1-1	TGTGCCAGCAGTTCCTCAGTTTACAACACTGAAGCTTTCTTT	CASSSSVYNTEAFF
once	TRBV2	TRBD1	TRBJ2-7	TGTGCCAGCAGCCCGGACAGGAATTCCTACGAGCAGTACTTC	CASSPDRNSYEQYF
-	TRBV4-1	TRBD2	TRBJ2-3	TGCGCCAGCAGCCAAAGCGGGGGATACAATACGCAGTATTTT	CASSQSGGYNTQYF
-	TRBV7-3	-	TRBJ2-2	TGTGCCAGCAGCTCCAGGGTAGCGAACACCGGGGAGCTGTTTTTT	CASSSRVANTGELFF
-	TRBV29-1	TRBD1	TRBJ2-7	TGCAGCGTTCAAGGGGGGACAGGCAGCTCCTACGAGCAGTACTTC	CSVQGGTGSSYEQYF
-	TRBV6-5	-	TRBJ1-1	TGTGCCAGCAGTTACTCCTATGCGCTTAACACTGAAGCTTTCTTT	CASSYSYALNTEAFF
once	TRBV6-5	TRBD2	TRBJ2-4	TGTGCCAGCAGGACTAGCGGGCGCAACATTCAGTACTTC	CASRTSGRNIQYF
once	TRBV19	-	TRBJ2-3	TGTGCCAGTAGCAATACCTACAGCACAGATACGCAGTATTTT	CASSNTYSTDTQYF
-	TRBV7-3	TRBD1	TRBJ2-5	TGTGCCAGCAGTCATGGACAGGGCGGGGAGACCCAGTACTTC	CASSHGQGGETQYF
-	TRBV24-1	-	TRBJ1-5	TGTGCCACCAGTGAAGTTGACAGTTGGCGGCCCCAGCATTTT	CATSEVDSWRPQHF
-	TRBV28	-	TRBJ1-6	TGTGCCAGCACTACCTACCAGGGGTGGAGTTCACCCCTCCACTTT	CASTTYQGWSSPLHF
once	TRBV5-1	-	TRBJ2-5	TGCGCCAGCAGCTTGTCTGCTCCCCAAGAGACCCAGTACTTC	CASSLSAPQETQYF
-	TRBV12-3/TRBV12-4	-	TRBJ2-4	TGTGCCAGCAGTTTTGGGGTGCCCAAAAGGTTTCAGTACTTC	CASSFGVPKRFQYF
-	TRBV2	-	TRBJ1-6	TGTGCCAGCAGTGGCAGGGGCCAAAATTCACCCCTCCACTTT	CASSGRGQNSPLHF
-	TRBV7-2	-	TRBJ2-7	TGTGCCAGCAGCTCCCCTAGGGCAGGGGCGGGAGAGCAGTACTTC	CASSSPRAGAGEQYF
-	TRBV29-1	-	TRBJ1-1	TGCAGCGTGGGGACACTAAAGAACACTGAAGCTTTCTTT	CSVGTLKNTEAFF